Following are 17 T cell receptor beta chains from one sample sequenced in a study of cytomegalovirus exposure and HLA in healthy donors. This PCR relied on a set of 60 Vbeta primers and 13 Jbeta primers. Only in-frame clones appear in the TCRdb table, and some are missing; sequencing was by immunoSEQ multiplex PCR. This sample has around 160,000 clones, with around 78% found just once. Sequencing was done on a sample of PBMCs. The origin of the receptors is a middle-aged woman in good health and CMV-seronegative.

The chain couples TRBV5-6 to TRBJ1-2; D is ambiguous. CDR3 length equals 15 residues. V was clipped by 0 bases and J by 0 bases, with 9 bases between them. Germline CDR1 reads SGHDT; CDR2 reads YYEEEE. CDR3 in DNA: TGTGCCAGCAGCTTGGTTTCAGAAACTAACTATGGCTACACCTTC. This encodes CASSLVSETNYGYTF.

Here the CDR3 reads CASSWRQDYGYTF. For the CDR3, the DNA is TGCGCCAGCAGCTGGAGACAGGACTATGGCTACACCTTC. The chain is built from TRBV5-1 and TRBJ1-2, with a possible D match to TRBD1 (6 bases). V dropped 3 bases and J dropped 3 bases, with 9 bases sitting between them. There are 13 residues in the CDR3. The V gene's germline CDR1 is SGHRS and CDR2 YFSETQ.

The chain links TRBV18 to TRBJ2-5; 7 bases fit TRBD2. CDR1 KGHSH and CDR2 LQKENI come from the germline V gene. Unmatched junction bases numbered 4, after V lost 4 bases and J lost 2 bases. The CDR3 is 14 residues long. The CDR3 reads CASSLGLVQETQYF. The CDR3 DNA reads TGTGCCAGCTCACTAGGACTAGTTCAAGAGACCCAGTACTTC.

This rearrangement joins TRBV19 to TRBJ1-1, with TRBD1 identical over 10 bases. V dropped 5 bases and J dropped 4; count of bases not matched to a gene: 1. CDR3 length equals 13 residues. CDR1 LNHDA and CDR2 SQIVND come from the germline V gene (reference sequence). For the CDR3, the DNA is TGTGCCAGTAGTCGGACAGGGGGCACTGAAGCTTTCTTT. Translated: CASSRTGGTEAFF.

In this sample, this clone turned up a few times. J is TRBJ1-5 and V is TRBV6-6, with D hard to call. V was shortened by 6 bases and J by 0 bases, with 3 bases between the two germline ends. CDR1 and CDR2 (germline): MNHNY, SVGAGI (reference sequence). CDR3 length: 12 residues. The CDR3 region has the DNA TGTGCCAGCAGCGGTAGCAATCAGCCCCAGCATTTT. It specifies CASSGSNQPQHF.

This clone has a handful of counts. The gene calls are TRBV27 and TRBJ2-1, with TRBD1 matching 8 bases. CDR3 length: 14 residues. Germline trimming cut 10 bases from V and 8 bases from J; bases unmatched to any gene: 13. CDR1 and CDR2 from the germline V gene are MNHEY and SMNVEV (reference sequence). The DNA of the CDR3 is TGTGCCACCTATGCGGAGGACAGGGTCCATGAGCAGTTCTTC. Its translation is CATYAEDRVHEQFF.

The chain couples TRBV2 to TRBJ2-7; TRBD1 is a possible D gene (6 bases). The V gene lost 1 base and the J gene lost 5 bases, with 18 bases spanning the gap. Germline V gene lookup returns CDR1 SNHLY and CDR2 FYNNEI. The CDR3 has 16 amino acids. The CDR3 bases are TGTGCCAGCAGTGAAGGAAATAAGGGGGTTAGGAACGAGCAGTACTTC. This translates into CASSEGNKGVRNEQYF.

The chain combines TRBV28 with TRBJ1-1, with a tentative D call TRBD1 (5 bases). Trimming left V 6 bases short and J 5 bases short, with 10 bases between. The germline gives CDR1 MDHEN, CDR2 SYDVKM. This CDR3 has 12 amino acids. CDR3 protein: CASRGTGTEAFF. Written as DNA, the CDR3 is TGTGCCAGCAGGGGAACAGGTACTGAAGCTTTCTTT.

The chain recombines TRBV6-1 with TRBJ2-7; the match to TRBD2 covers 13 bases. The V gene's germline CDR1 is MNHNS and CDR2 SASEGT. Trimming cost V 2 bases and J 11 bases; bases outside gene matches: 6. The CDR3 covers 14 residues. CDR3 sequence (DNA): TGTGCCAGCAGTGAAAGACTAGCGGGAGGCCCCAAGTACTTC. Translating it yields CASSERLAGGPKYF.

This sequence joins TRBV2 and TRBJ1-2, with TRBD1 as a possible D gene (5 bases). The germline V gene has CDR1 SNHLY and CDR2 FYNNEI. The CDR3 runs to 12 residues. The CDR3: CAQRAGEDGYTF. Written as DNA, the CDR3 is TGTGCTCAGCGAGCGGGGGAAGATGGCTACACCTTC.

The chain links TRBV5-1 to TRBJ1-1; 7 bases are a match to TRBD1. This CDR3 region has 14 residues. The germline V gene has CDR1 SGHRS and CDR2 YFSETQ. With 3 bases clipped from V and 4 bases from J, the junction kept 6 bases outside the gene matches. CDR3 amino acids: CASSSTGSVTEAFF. CDR3 bases: TGCGCCAGCAGCTCGACAGGGAGTGTCACTGAAGCTTTCTTT.

The chain carries TRBV28 and TRBJ2-3, with 11 nucleotides matching TRBD2. From germline, CDR1 is MDHEN and CDR2 SYDVKM. This CDR3 comprises 14 residues. With 5 bases clipped from V and 5 bases from J, the junction kept 3 bases outside the gene matches. The CDR3 protein is CASSGTSGLDTQYF. The CDR3 DNA sequence: TGTGCCAGCAGTGGGACTAGCGGATTAGATACGCAGTATTTT.

The chain carries TRBV6-6 and TRBJ1-1, with 9 bases that match TRBD1. CDR1 MNHNY and CDR2 SVGAGI come from the germline V gene (reference sequence). Trimming took 7 bases from V and 11 from J; bases not matched to a gene: 8. CDR3 length equals 12 residues. CDR3 in DNA: TGTGCCAGCATCTCACAGGGGGCTAGGGCTTTCTTT. Translation gives CASISQGARAFF.

This clone came up a few times. CDR3 amino acids: CASSGQGQIKAFF. In nucleotides, the CDR3 is TGTGCCAGCAGTGGCCAGGGACAGATTAAAGCTTTCTTT. The chain has TRBV25-1 and TRBJ1-1; 7 bases align to TRBD1. With V trimmed by 4 bases and J by 9 bases, 8 bases remained unmatched. CDR3 length: 13 amino acids. CDR1 is MGHDK and CDR2 is SYGVNS in the germline V gene.

The chain recombines TRBV30 with TRBJ2-1, with D perhaps matching TRBD2 (5 bases). V lost 2 bases to trimming and J lost 7 bases, with 18 bases between them. This CDR3 contains 15 residues. Germline V CDR1 and CDR2: GTSNPN, SVGIG (reference sequence). The CDR3 sequence is CAWSPLAGSGNEQFF. For the CDR3, the DNA is TGTGCCTGGAGTCCCCTGGCGGGTTCGGGGAATGAGCAGTTCTTC.

The chain recombines TRBV7-9 with TRBJ2-7, with 7 positions matching TRBD2. The germline CDR1 and CDR2 sequences are SEHNR and FQNEAQ (reference sequence). The CDR3 covers 14 residues. V lost 3 bases and J lost 7; bases outside the gene matches: 9. The CDR3 DNA follows: TGTGCCAGCAGCTTTCGGACTAGTCAAAAGGAGCAGTACTTC. Residues: CASSFRTSQKEQYF.

V usage is TRBV7-8 and J usage is TRBJ1-1; 10 nucleotides match TRBD1. V trimming: 2 bases; J trimming: 4 bases; junction bases outside the gene matches: 4. CDR1 is SGHVS and CDR2 is FQNEAQ in the germline V gene. This CDR3 is built from 15 residues. The CDR3 loop reads CASSLWTGGSTEAFF. DNA for the CDR3: TGTGCCAGCAGCTTATGGACAGGGGGAAGCACTGAAGCTTTCTTT. The full variable domain, completed using reference TRBV7-8 and TRBJ1-1, is GAGVSQSPRYKVAKRGQDVALRCDPISGHVSLFWYQQALGQGPEFLTYFQNEAQLDKSGLPSDRFFAERPEGSVSTLKIQRTQQEDSAVYLCASSLWTGGSTEAFFGQGTRLTVV.